The table lists the clone carrying this TCR beta chain with many counts. Its specificity is unknown. The record originates from a study of T cells after yellow fever vaccination. Making TCR cDNA involved 5'RACE template switching, which added UMIs and a universal primer site. TCRdb called the 5' RACE reads again in MiXCR, with one record for every CDR3 protein. The sample yields some 400,000 distinct CDR3 sequences, around 6.5% seen once. General observations from the study: Primary-vaccination clones mostly resurfaced post-booster (nearly 97% CD4, about 87% CD8). Abundant contaminating clonotypes from the bulk population could appear in FACS-sorted repertoires. Clonotypes appearing in both CD4 and CD8 compartments existed, and their share was small.

This clonotype originated in a man younger than 45 who received the YFV17D yellow fever vaccine. The sample here was PBMCs, taken 5 days after the yellow fever booster vaccination.

The CDR3 spells CASKAGVAGVTDTQYF. The CDR3 DNA is TGTGCCTCGAAAGCCGGTGTAGCGGGAGTGACAGATACGCAGTATTTT. The V and J genes are TRBV12-3 or TRBV12-4 and TRBJ2-3, with 9 bases fitting TRBD2. CDR3 length: 16 residues. J lost 3 bases, V lost 11 bases, and 15 bases had no gene match.